This TCR beta chain stems from a study of breast tumors, draining lymph nodes, adjacent tissues. General observations from the study: Luminal-like breast cancer showed significantly higher tumor–nontumor repertoire similarity than basal-like.

This clonotype showed up many times. Its antigen is as yet unknown. CDR1 and CDR2 from the germline V gene are LNHNV and YYDKDF (reference sequence). CDR3 length equals 14 residues. V was cut by 0 bases and J by 3 bases, with 9 bases left in between. TCRdb analysed the multiplex PCR reads with MiXCR anew, one entry per CDR3 protein. The table lists approximately 100,000 distinct CDR3 sequences, more than 30% of them singletons. Breast cancer patients provided tissue from their axillary draining lymph nodes. The specimen was axillary lymph node tissue. The chain carries TRBV15 and TRBJ2-7, with a tentative D call TRBD1 (6 bases). The sequence was collected from a female donor with breast cancer. Some clones in this sample may be carry-over from other donors' samples. The CDR3 spells CATSRDRGIYEQYF. Written as DNA, the CDR3 is TGTGCCACCAGCAGAGATAGGGGGATCTACGAGCAGTACTTC.